This TCR beta chain appears in the sequencing data of a study of T-cell memory formation after mild COVID-19. Constant-segment-primed 5'RACE gave TCR alpha and TCR beta cDNA libraries with sample barcodes and UMIs. Each CDR3 protein gets one entry after TCRdb re-called the 5' RACE reads with MiXCR. The repertoire holds about 190,000 distinct CDR3 sequences, with 20% to 25% as singletons. This clonotype was seen a few times. The CDR3 runs 14 residues. V was trimmed by 3 bases and J by 0 bases, leaving 8 bases between them. Germline CDR1 and CDR2: SGDLS and YYNGEE. The genes are TRBV9 and TRBJ2-3; D uncertain. What was sequenced was PBMCs or a T cell subset sorted from them (not recorded which). This TCR derives from an adult woman who had mild COVID-19 (a few samples of this study predate the infection). Cell type and time point are not known. The CDR3 is CASSGASSTDTQYF. The CDR3 coding sequence is TGTGCCAGCAGCGGCGCCAGTAGCACAGATACGCAGTATTTT.